This passage covers 2 T cell receptor beta chains from one sample sequenced in a study of identical twins. TCRdb called the 5' RACE reads again in MiXCR, with one record for every CDR3 protein. The sample lists some 500,000 distinct CDR3 sequences, roughly 9.9% seen once, with 2.5% to 3% in the top ten. The sample was also linked to a second study, of yellow fever vaccine responses in identical twins.

Material: PBMCs. Source of these receptors: a woman under 30 in good health.

Ten or more counts support this clonotype. The CDR3 DNA sequence: TGCGCCAGCAGCCGAAAAGCGGGAGGGACTTACAATGAGCAGTTCTTC. Protein sequence: CASSRKAGGTYNEQFF. This chain links TRBV4-1 with TRBJ2-1, with 10 bases fitting TRBD2. The CDR3 loop spans 16 amino acids. Unmatched junction bases numbered 7, after V lost 4 bases and J lost 4 bases. The germline CDR1 and CDR2 sequences are MGHRA and YSYEKL.

The rearrangement uses TRBV20-1 and TRBJ2-3; possible D gene TRBD1, 6 bases. Germline V gene sequence: CDR1 DFQATT, CDR2 SNEGSKA (reference sequence). Trimming removed 7 bases from V and 2 bases from J, with 19 bases in between. This CDR3 has 15 residues. CDR3: CSVTRQDRLTDTQYF. DNA for the CDR3: TGCAGTGTCACGAGGCAGGACAGACTCACAGATACGCAGTATTTT.